Following are 9 T cell receptor beta chains from one sample sequenced in a study of blood T cell repertoires in COVID-19. Only in-frame clones appear in the TCRdb table, and some are missing; sequencing was by immunoSEQ multiplex PCR. The sample holds 120,000 or so clones; about three quarters are singletons and the top ten take over 2%. The sample taken for sequencing was peripheral blood. The receptor set was obtained from a woman aged 70-85 years with acute or convalescent COVID-19.

The chain links TRBV5-1 to TRBJ1-3; D uncertain. The V gene's germline CDR1 is SGHRS and CDR2 YFSETQ. The CDR3 contains 13 residues. V lost 4 bases, J lost 2 bases, and 7 bases lay in between. This CDR3 is CASSDTAGNTIYF. The CDR3, as DNA: TGCGCCAGCAGCGATACAGCTGGAAACACCATATATTTT.

This clone was seen a single time. This chain's CDR3 is CASSAGGLAEVSSTDTQYF. The CDR3 region has the DNA TGTGCCAGCAGCGCAGGGGGACTAGCGGAGGTTTCTAGCACAGATACGCAGTATTTT. This chain joins TRBV9 and TRBJ2-3; TRBD2 agrees at 11 bases. CDR3 size: 19 residues. V lost 3 bases, J lost 0 bases, and 12 bases stayed unmatched. Germline V lookup: CDR1 SGDLS, CDR2 YYNGEE.

The chain employs TRBV3-1 (or the pseudogene TRBV3-2) and TRBJ2-1; 10 positions match TRBD2. The CDR3 has 17 residues. The germline V gene encodes CDR1 LGHDT and CDR2 YNNKEL (reference sequence). V lost 4 bases to trimming and J lost 4 bases; unmatched junction nucleotides: 10. CDR3 coding DNA: TGTGCCAGCAGCCCAAACCGACTAGCGGGTGCTTACAATGAGCAGTTCTTC. Protein product: CASSPNRLAGAYNEQFF.

The V call is TRBV11-2, the J call TRBJ1-4, with D tentatively TRBD1 (5 bases). This CDR3 has 15 amino acids. Trimming removed 7 bases from V and 2 bases from J, with 14 bases in between. Germline V CDR1 and CDR2: SGHAT, FQNNGV. CDR3 DNA sequence: TGTGCCAGCACCAAATGGGGGGGTACTAATGAAAAACTGTTTTTT. It codes for CASTKWGGTNEKLFF.

This clone was seen once. J is TRBJ2-1 and V is TRBV10-1; 13 bases align to TRBD2. CDR3 length: 15 residues. Trimming took 3 bases from V and 9 from J; bases not matched to a gene: 5. CDR1 is WNHNN and CDR2 is SYGVQD in the germline V gene (reference sequence). CDR3 sequence reads: CASSEGLAGAGEQFF. Here the CDR3 DNA reads TGCGCCAGCAGTGAAGGACTAGCGGGAGCGGGTGAGCAGTTCTTC.

The V and J genes are TRBV14 and TRBJ2-3; the D gene is possibly TRBD2 (7 bases). This CDR3 has 15 residues. V dropped 3 bases and J dropped 8 bases, with 18 bases sitting between them. The germline V gene encodes CDR1 SGHDN and CDR2 FVKESK. This CDR3 is CASSHRSGGVLTQYF. CDR3 sequence (DNA): TGTGCCAGCAGCCACCGCTCGGGGGGCGTTCTTACGCAGTATTTT.

The V call is TRBV28, the J call TRBJ2-1; D gene ambiguous. The germline V gene encodes CDR1 MDHEN and CDR2 SYDVKM. The CDR3 is made up of 12 amino acids. V lost 1 base, J lost 6 bases, and 4 bases lay in between. As DNA, the CDR3 is TGTGCCAGCAGTTTATCGTCCAATGAGCAGTTCTTC. Encoded protein: CASSLSSNEQFF.

The gene calls are TRBV5-1 and TRBJ1-3; 7 nucleotides align to TRBD1. This CDR3 contains 17 residues. The V gene's germline CDR1 is SGHRS and CDR2 YFSETQ. J lost 4 bases, V lost 3 bases, and 13 bases had no gene match. CDR3 nucleotide sequence: TGCGCCAGCAGCTACACACCGGGACAGCGGGTCGGAAACACCATATATTTT. Residues: CASSYTPGQRVGNTIYF.

The chain couples TRBV9 to TRBJ1-2, with no clear D. CDR1 is SGDLS, CDR2 YYNGEE, per germline. The CDR3 sequence is 15 residues long. Trimming took 2 bases from V and 8 from J, leaving 19 bases between them. As DNA, the CDR3 is TGTGCCAGCAGCGTCGGGAGCTCCCCGCACGCGGGCTACACCTTC. Protein: CASSVGSSPHAGYTF.